The 4 T cell receptor beta chains given below trace back to one sample, sequenced in a study of vaccination and CD4 T cells after COVID-19. Treatment denoted: roughly ten-day PBMC culture with coronavirus spike peptide pools or control peptides (ViraFEST assay). Oncomine TCR Beta short-read sequencing was applied to DNA from cultured CD4+ T cells. One entry per CDR3 protein, called by TCRdb with MiXCR from the PCR reads. Here the sample spans more than 15,000 distinct CDR3 sequences, around 50% being singletons. These TCRs are of unknown antigen specificity. The specimen comprised CD4+ T cells from blood, cultured in vitro, sampled before SARS-CoV-2 vaccination. The receptor source for this set is a human donor who had recovered from COVID-19.

This clonotype was seen only a few times. J is TRBJ2-5 and V is TRBV11-2; D is perhaps TRBD2 (6 bases). The CDR3 loop spans 15 amino acids. CDR1 SGHAT and CDR2 FQNNGV come from the germline V gene. V was cut by 5 bases and J by 2 bases, with 15 bases left in between. In DNA form, the CDR3 reads TGTGCCAGCAGCCTTTCCGGGACTTATCAAGAGACCCAGTACTTC. It specifies CASSLSGTYQETQYF.

This clonotype was found once. The chain uses TRBV28 and TRBJ2-7; 7 bases match TRBD2. From germline, CDR1 is MDHEN and CDR2 SYDVKM. The CDR3 runs to 12 residues. The V and J ends lost 8 bases and 5 bases, in that order; junction bases with no gene match: 6. The CDR3, as DNA: TGTGCCAGCGGGGAGGGGCTGAACGAGCAGTACTTC. As protein: CASGEGLNEQYF.

The chain couples TRBV5-8 to TRBJ1-4; no clear D gene. Trimming removed 4 bases at V and 10 bases at J, with 8 bases between. Germline CDR1 is SGHTS and CDR2 is YDEGEE. This CDR3 is 11 amino acids long. CDR3 bases: TGTGCCAGCAGCCCTCGGGGAAAACTGTTTTTT. It specifies CASSPRGKLFF.

The chain employs TRBV28 and TRBJ1-1; the D gene is possibly TRBD1 (6 bases). Germline CDR1 is MDHEN and CDR2 is SYDVKM. The V end was cut by 1 base, the J end by 1 base, with 10 bases between. CDR3 length: 15 residues. This chain's CDR3 is CASSLSGAENTEAFF. CDR3 DNA: TGTGCCAGCAGTTTATCAGGGGCGGAGAACACTGAAGCTTTCTTT.